These 15 T cell receptor beta chains originate from one sample sequenced in a study of T cell clones after liver transplantation. Profiled with immunoSEQ multiplex PCR; TCRdb holds only in-frame clones, not every one. The data contain under 130,000 clones, about 88% of them singletons. The source was CD4+ T cells from blood, collected approximately 45 months after liver transplant. These receptors originate from a human patient who received a liver transplant. Part of the T cell pool may stem from the graft donor.

The genes are TRBV5-1 and TRBJ2-6; TRBD1 matches at 7 bases. The CDR3 is made up of 19 amino acids. Trimming took 0 bases from V and 0 from J; bases not matched to a gene: 9. Per the germline V gene, CDR1 is SGHRS and CDR2 is YFSETQ. The CDR3 nucleotides read TGCGCCAGCAGCTTGGCTCGACCGGGACAGAGCTCTGGGGCCAACGTCCTGACTTTC. Translation gives CASSLARPGQSSGANVLTF.

The chain has TRBV6-1 and TRBJ1-1; 8 bases agree with TRBD1. The CDR3 consists of 13 residues. Germline V gene lookup returns CDR1 MNHNS and CDR2 SASEGT. The junction had 4 bases not matched to a gene; V was cut back by 5 bases and J by 5 bases. DNA of the CDR3: TGTGCCAGCAGTTCAGGGGGCTGGACTGAAGCTTTCTTT. Translation gives CASSSGGWTEAFF.

The chain joins TRBV27 to TRBJ1-6; D perhaps matches TRBD1 (6 bases). The CDR3 contains 17 residues. Deletions cut 5 bases from V and 2 bases from J, with 16 bases between. In germline, CDR1 is MNHEY, CDR2 SMNVEV (reference sequence). The CDR3 here is CASSLWSGTTYNSPLHF. Here the CDR3 DNA reads TGTGCCAGCAGTCTCTGGTCGGGGACAACCTATAATTCACCCCTCCACTTT.

The chain has TRBV25-1 and TRBJ2-2, with D maybe TRBD1 (6 bases). CDR1 MGHDK and CDR2 SYGVNS come from the germline V gene. Trimming shortened V by 5 bases and J by 5 bases, and 15 bases separated the two germline ends. CDR3 size: 15 residues. The CDR3 sequence is CASSFRGSETGELFF. CDR3 DNA: TGTGCCAGCAGTTTCAGGGGATCGGAAACCGGGGAGCTGTTTTTT. Filled out from reference TRBV25-1 and TRBJ2-2, the complete variable domain reads EADIYQTPRYLVIGTGKKITLECSQTMGHDKMYWYQQDPGMELHLIHYSYGVNSTEKGDLSSESTVSRIRTEHFPLTLESARPSHTSQYLCASSFRGSETGELFFGEGSRLTVL.

The rearrangement uses TRBV18 and TRBJ2-5; perhaps TRBD2 as D (6 bases). The germline V gene encodes CDR1 KGHSH and CDR2 LQKENI. V shed 8 bases and J shed 6 bases, with 19 bases lying between them. The CDR3 runs to 14 residues. CDR3 sequence reads: CASGPREDLKTQYF. CDR3 DNA: TGTGCCAGCGGCCCCAGGGAGGATCTAAAGACCCAGTACTTC.

The chain combines TRBV29-1 with TRBJ1-1, with D perhaps matching TRBD1 (6 bases). Trimming removed 6 bases from V and 5 bases from J, with 16 bases in between. The V gene's germline CDR1 is SQVTM and CDR2 ANQGSEA. CDR3 length: 13 amino acids. CDR3 sequence reads: CSVEGGAGTEAFF. CDR3 DNA: TGCAGCGTCGAGGGGGGGGCCGGGACTGAAGCTTTCTTT.

The chain couples TRBV5-1 to TRBJ2-5; 13 nucleotides agree with TRBD2. The V segment lost 4 bases and the J segment 5 bases; nucleotides outside the gene matches: 2. This CDR3 has 14 residues. CDR1 and CDR2 from the germline V gene are SGHRS and YFSETQ. The CDR3 DNA is TGCGCCAGCAGCAAGGGACTAGCGGGGGAGACCCAGTACTTC. It codes for CASSKGLAGETQYF.

This clone is a singleton in its sample. The CDR3 DNA reads TGTGCCACGTCTTCCTCTCCGTCGGTTAATCAGCCCCAGCATTTT. The encoded protein is CATSSSPSVNQPQHF. This chain links TRBV6-1 with TRBJ1-5; the D is unclear. Germline V gene lookup returns CDR1 MNHNS and CDR2 SASEGT. This CDR3 is built from 15 residues. Trimming removed 10 bases at V and 4 bases at J, with 20 bases between.

This sequence joins TRBV9 and TRBJ1-1, with D unclear. The germline gives CDR1 SGDLS, CDR2 YYNGEE. Between the trimmed V and J ends, which lost 1 base and 4 bases, there was a span of 11 bases. The CDR3 is 14 amino acids. CDR3 DNA sequence: TGTGCCAGCAGCGTACTTGGGGTTTCCACTGAAGCTTTCTTT. Amino acid sequence: CASSVLGVSTEAFF.

This chain joins TRBV29-1 and TRBJ2-3; a possible D gene is TRBD2 (6 bases). Trimming cost V 6 bases and J 1 base, with 8 bases left between them. This CDR3 contains 12 residues. Germline loops: CDR1 SQVTM, CDR2 ANQGSEA. Here the CDR3 DNA reads TGCAGCGTGGGACTCGGCACAGATACGCAGTATTTT. It encodes CSVGLGTDTQYF.

This clone has a handful of counts. This chain links TRBV10-1 with TRBJ2-5, with TRBD2 identical over 7 bases. The germline V gene encodes CDR1 WNHNN and CDR2 SYGVQD (reference sequence). This CDR3 contains 13 residues. Trimming removed 6 bases from V and 4 bases from J; junction bases left unmatched: 5. The CDR3 region has the DNA TGCGCCAGCAGCTTGGGACTAAGAGAGACCCAGTACTTC. Encoded protein: CASSLGLRETQYF.

The chain employs TRBV7-3 and TRBJ2-1; D is unresolved. The CDR3 covers 17 residues. Trimming pared 2 bases from V and 0 bases from J, leaving 14 bases between. Germline CDR1 is SGHTA and CDR2 is FQGTGA. The CDR3 DNA sequence: TGTGCCAGCAGCTTACGGCGCCTATCGAGCTCCTACAATGAGCAGTTCTTC. As protein: CASSLRRLSSSYNEQFF.

V gene TRBV5-1 combines with J gene TRBJ2-5; either TRBD1 or TRBD2 may fit D (5 bases each). Trimming stripped 2 bases from V and 1 base from J, with 21 bases between. This CDR3 contains 18 residues. Germline CDR1 reads SGHRS; CDR2 reads YFSETQ. CDR3 sequence reads: CASSFLPGPRLVQETQYF. The CDR3 bases are TGCGCCAGCAGCTTCCTCCCGGGGCCCAGGTTGGTCCAAGAGACCCAGTACTTC.

The gene calls are TRBV5-1 and TRBJ2-3; no reliable D call. Trimming shortened V by 3 bases and J by 3 bases, and 17 bases separated the two germline ends. The CDR3 loop spans 16 amino acids. Germline assignment: CDR1 SGHRS and CDR2 YFSETQ. The CDR3 bases are TGCGCCAGCAGCTCTCCGACTGCCGTTAGGACAGATACGCAGTATTTT. This codes for CASSSPTAVRTDTQYF.

The chain links TRBV5-1 to TRBJ2-7, with D possibly being TRBD1 (6 bases). The germline gives CDR1 SGHRS, CDR2 YFSETQ. The CDR3 length is 14 residues. Trimming took 3 bases from V and 1 from J, leaving 11 bases between them. The CDR3 here is CASSSNGQSYEQYF. The CDR3, as DNA: TGCGCCAGCAGCTCCAACGGACAGTCCTACGAGCAGTACTTC.